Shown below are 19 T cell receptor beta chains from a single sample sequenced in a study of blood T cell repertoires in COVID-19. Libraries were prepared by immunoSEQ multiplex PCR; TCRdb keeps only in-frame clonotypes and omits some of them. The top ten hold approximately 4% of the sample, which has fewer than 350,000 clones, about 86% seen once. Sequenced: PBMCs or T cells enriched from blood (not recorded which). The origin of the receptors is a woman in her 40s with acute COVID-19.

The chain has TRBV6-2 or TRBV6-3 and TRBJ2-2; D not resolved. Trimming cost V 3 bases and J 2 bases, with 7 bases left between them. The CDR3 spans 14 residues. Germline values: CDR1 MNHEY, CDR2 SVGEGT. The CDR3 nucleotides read TGTGCCAGCAGTTATCTCCGTAACACCGGGGAGCTGTTTTTT. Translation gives CASSYLRNTGELFF.

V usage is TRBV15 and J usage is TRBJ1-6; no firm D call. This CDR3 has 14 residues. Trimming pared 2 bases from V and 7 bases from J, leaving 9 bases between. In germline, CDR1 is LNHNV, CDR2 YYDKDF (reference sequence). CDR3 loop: CATSRPQKNSPLHF. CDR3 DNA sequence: TGTGCCACCAGCAGACCACAGAAGAATTCACCCCTCCACTTT.

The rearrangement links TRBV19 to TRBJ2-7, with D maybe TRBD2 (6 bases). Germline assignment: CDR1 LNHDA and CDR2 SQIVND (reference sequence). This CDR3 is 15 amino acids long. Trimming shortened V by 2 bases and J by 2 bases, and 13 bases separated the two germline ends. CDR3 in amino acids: CASSILLGGPYEQYF. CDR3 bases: TGTGCCAGTAGTATATTGCTGGGGGGTCCCTACGAGCAGTACTTC.

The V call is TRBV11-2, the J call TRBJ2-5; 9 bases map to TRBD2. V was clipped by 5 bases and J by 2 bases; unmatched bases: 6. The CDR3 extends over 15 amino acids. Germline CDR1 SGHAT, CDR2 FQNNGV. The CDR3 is CASSTGLAGQETQYF. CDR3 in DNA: TGTGCCAGCAGCACGGGACTAGCAGGGCAAGAGACCCAGTACTTC.

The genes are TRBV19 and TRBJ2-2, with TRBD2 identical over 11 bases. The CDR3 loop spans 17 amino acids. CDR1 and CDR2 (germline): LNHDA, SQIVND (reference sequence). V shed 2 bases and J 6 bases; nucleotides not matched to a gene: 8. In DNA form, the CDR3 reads TGTGCCAGTAGTATATTCTCGCGGACTAGCGGGTCCGGGGAGCTGTTTTTT. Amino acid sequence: CASSIFSRTSGSGELFF.

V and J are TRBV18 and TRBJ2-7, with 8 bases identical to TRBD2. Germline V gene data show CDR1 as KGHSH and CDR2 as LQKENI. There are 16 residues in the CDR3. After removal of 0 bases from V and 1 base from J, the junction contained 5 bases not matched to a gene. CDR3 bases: TGTGCCAGCTCACCACCCGTACCTAGCGGGTCCTACGAGCAGTACTTC. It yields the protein CASSPPVPSGSYEQYF.

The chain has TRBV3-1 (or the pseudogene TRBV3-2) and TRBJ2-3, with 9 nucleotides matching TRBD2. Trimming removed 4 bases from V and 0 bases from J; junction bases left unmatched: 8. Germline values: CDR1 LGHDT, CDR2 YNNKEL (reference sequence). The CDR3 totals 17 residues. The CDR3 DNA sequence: TGTGCCAGCAGCCGCCCCCCTAGCGGGGCTAGCACAGATACGCAGTATTTT. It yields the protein CASSRPPSGASTDTQYF.

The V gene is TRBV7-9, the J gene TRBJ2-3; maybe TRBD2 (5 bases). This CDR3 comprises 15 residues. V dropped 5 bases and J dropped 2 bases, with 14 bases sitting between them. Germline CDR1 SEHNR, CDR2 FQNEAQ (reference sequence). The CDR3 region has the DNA TGTGCCAGCAGCCCGGGGTTAGGGTCCACAGATACGCAGTATTTT. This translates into CASSPGLGSTDTQYF.

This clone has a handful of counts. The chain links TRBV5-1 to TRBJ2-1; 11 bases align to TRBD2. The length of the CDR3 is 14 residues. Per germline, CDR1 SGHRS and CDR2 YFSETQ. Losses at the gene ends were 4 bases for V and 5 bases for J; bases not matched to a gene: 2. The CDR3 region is CASSPGLADNEQFF. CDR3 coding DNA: TGCGCCAGCAGCCCGGGACTAGCGGACAATGAGCAGTTCTTC.

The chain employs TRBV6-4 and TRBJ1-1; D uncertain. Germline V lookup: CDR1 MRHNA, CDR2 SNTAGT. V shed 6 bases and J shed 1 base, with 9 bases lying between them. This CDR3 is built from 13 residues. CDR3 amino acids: CASRRQQNTEAFF. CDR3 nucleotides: TGTGCCAGCAGGCGGCAGCAGAACACTGAAGCTTTCTTT.

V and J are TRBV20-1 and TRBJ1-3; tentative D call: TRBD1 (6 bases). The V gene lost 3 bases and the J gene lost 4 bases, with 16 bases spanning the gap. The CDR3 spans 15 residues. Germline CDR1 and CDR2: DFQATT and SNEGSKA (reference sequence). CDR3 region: CSASAGQRAGNTIYF. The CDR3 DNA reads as TGCAGTGCTAGTGCGGGACAACGAGCGGGAAACACCATATATTTT.

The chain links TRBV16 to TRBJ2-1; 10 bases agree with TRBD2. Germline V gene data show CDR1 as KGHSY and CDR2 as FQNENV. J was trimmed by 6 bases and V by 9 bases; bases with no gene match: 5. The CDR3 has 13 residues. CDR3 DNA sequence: TGTGCCAGTATCTCTAGCGGGAGCAATGAGCAGTTCTTC. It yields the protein CASISSGSNEQFF. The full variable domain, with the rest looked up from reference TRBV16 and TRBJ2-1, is GEEVAQTPKHLVRGEGQKAKLYCAPIKGHSYVFWYQQVLKNEFKFLISFQNENVFDETGMPKERFSAKCLPNSPCSLEIQATKLEDSAVYFCASISSGSNEQFFGPGTRLTVL.

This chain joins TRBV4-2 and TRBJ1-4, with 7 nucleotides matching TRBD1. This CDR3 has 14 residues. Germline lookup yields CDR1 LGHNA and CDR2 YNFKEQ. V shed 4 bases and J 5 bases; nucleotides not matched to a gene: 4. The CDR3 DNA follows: TGTGCCAGCAGCCCTGGGACAGAGAATGAAAAACTGTTTTTT. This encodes CASSPGTENEKLFF.

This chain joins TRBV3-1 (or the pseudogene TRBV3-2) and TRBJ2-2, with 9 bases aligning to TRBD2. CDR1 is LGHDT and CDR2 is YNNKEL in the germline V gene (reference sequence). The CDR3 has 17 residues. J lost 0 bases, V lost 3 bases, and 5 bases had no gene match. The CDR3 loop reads CASSHGLAYSNTGELFF. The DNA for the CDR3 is TGTGCCAGCAGCCATGGACTAGCGTATTCGAACACCGGGGAGCTGTTTTTT.

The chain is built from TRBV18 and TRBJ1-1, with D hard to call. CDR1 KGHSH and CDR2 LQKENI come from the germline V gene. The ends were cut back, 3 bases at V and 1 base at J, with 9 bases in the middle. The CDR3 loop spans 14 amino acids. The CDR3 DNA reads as TGTGCCAGCTCACCTTCGACACCGAACACTGAAGCTTTCTTT. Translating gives CASSPSTPNTEAFF.

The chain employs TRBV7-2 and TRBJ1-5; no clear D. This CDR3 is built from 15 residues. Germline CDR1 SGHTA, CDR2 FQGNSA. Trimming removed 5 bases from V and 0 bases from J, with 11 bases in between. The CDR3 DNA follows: TGTGCCAGCAGCCTAAGTATCTATAGCAATCAGCCCCAGCATTTT. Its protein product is CASSLSIYSNQPQHF.

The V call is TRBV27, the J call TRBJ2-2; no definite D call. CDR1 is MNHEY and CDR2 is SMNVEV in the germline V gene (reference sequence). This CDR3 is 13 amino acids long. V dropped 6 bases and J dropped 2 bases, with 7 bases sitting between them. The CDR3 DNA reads TGTGCCAGCAGCCCAGAAAACACCGGGGAGCTGTTTTTT. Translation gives CASSPENTGELFF.

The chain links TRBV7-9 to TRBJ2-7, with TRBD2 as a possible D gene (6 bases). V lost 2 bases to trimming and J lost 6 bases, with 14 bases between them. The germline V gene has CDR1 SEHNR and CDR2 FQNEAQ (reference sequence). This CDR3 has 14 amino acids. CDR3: CASSLKSPEGEQYF. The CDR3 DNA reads TGTGCCAGCAGCTTAAAGAGTCCGGAGGGCGAGCAGTACTTC.

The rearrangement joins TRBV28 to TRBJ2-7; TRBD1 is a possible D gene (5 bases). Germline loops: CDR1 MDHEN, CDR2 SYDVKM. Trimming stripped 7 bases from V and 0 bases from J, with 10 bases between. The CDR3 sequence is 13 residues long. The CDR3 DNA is TGTGCCAGCACAGGGCCGCCCTCCTACGAGCAGTACTTC. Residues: CASTGPPSYEQYF.